The clone carrying this T cell receptor (beta chain) was observed a handful of times. These data originate in a study of blood T cells in healthy people across ages. A J-beta primer mix and a sample-barcoded 5' primer were used in a second PCR of about 7 to 12 cycles. TCRdb processed the 5' RACE reads anew with MiXCR; each CDR3 protein has one entry. The sample comprises some 860,000 distinct CDR3 sequences, more than 50% of which are singletons, and roughly 25% rests with the top ten. Donation came from healthy Caucasian individuals in Russia who were aged roughly 6 to 95. Germline V gene lookup returns CDR1 SQVTM and CDR2 ANQGSEA. The CDR3 runs to 15 residues.

Sequenced: blood. The chain is built from TRBV29-1 and TRBJ2-5; 11 bases align to TRBD2. The last part of the DNA fits TRBJ2-7 better; the J call may be wrong. The origin of this receptor is a man aged 40-49 years in good health. CDR3 DNA sequence: TGCAGCGCCGAAACTAGCGGGAGCCCAAGGGACGAGCAGTACTTC. This sequence encodes CSAETSGSPRDEQYF.